This T cell receptor (beta chain) derives from a study of blood T cell repertoires in COVID-19. As for the study in general: From T cells, B-cell-depleted T cells, or PBMCs came the material, which was cDNA or gDNA.

Those enrolled, adults aged roughly 18 to 89 years, came from about two dozen US areas. Two negative PCRs, clearance, or symptom resolution had been documented for recovered Cohort 3 donors. Clones were read by immunoSEQ multiplex PCR, and TCRdb kept only the in-frame ones, dropping some. The data contain under 450,000 clones, about 88% of them singletons. V dropped 1 base and J dropped 6; count of bases not matched to a gene: 11. Germline CDR1 and CDR2: GTSNPN and SVGIG (reference sequence). The CDR3 spans 16 residues. The gene calls are TRBV30 and TRBJ2-2; 7 bases fit TRBD2. The sequence derives from a young woman who had recovered from COVID-19. The sequenced sample was PBMCs or T cells enriched from blood (not recorded which). The CDR3 nucleotides read TGTGCCTGGAGTGCCTATTCCGCGGGAGTATCCGGGGAGCTGTTTTTT. Translating gives CAWSAYSAGVSGELFF. Based on the CDR3 plus reference TRBV30 and TRBJ2-2, the full variable domain is SQTIHQWPATLVQPVGSPLSLECTVEGTSNPNLYWYRQAAGRGLQLLFYSVGIGQISSEVPQNLSASRPQDRQFILSSKKLLLSDSGFYLCAWSAYSAGVSGELFFGEGSRLTVL.